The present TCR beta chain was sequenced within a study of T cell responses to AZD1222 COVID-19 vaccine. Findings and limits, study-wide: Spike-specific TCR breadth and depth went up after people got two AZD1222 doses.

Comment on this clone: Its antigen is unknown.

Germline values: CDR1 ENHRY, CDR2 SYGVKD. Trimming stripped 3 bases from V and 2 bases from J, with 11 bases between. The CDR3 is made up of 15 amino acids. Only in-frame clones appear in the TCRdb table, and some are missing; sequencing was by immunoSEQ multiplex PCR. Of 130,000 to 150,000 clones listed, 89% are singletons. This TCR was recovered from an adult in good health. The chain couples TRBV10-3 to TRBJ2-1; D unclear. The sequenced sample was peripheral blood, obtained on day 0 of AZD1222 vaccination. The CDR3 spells CAISDEVKTYNEQFF. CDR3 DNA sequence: TGTGCCATCAGTGATGAGGTAAAGACCTACAATGAGCAGTTCTTC.